This T cell receptor beta chain appears in the sequencing data of a study of shared clonotypes between healthy human individuals. Several immunoSEQ 96-well plates shared each subset's DNA, each plate a replicate. Authors' analysis steps: Junction-only sequences produced by ImmunoSEQ had no quality scores, so filtering differed. Using immunoSEQ multiplex PCR, the repertoire was profiled, and TCRdb retains in-frame clones only, with some absent. The V and J calls and clone size were taken over from that table, and D and trimming were inferred from the DNA. The sample carries about 2.3 million clones, 85% to 95% recorded once. The V end lost 3 bases, the J end lost 0 bases, and 8 bases lay between the germline ends. CDR3 length: 14 amino acids. The germline gives CDR1 MNHEY, CDR2 SVGAGI.

The specimen sequenced was naive CD4+ T cells from PBMCs. Subset defined: CD45RA+ positively selected. This clonotype originated in a man younger than 30 in good health. Some clones in this sample may be carry-over from other donors' samples. The chain carries TRBV6-5 and TRBJ2-5, with D perhaps TRBD1 (5 bases). This CDR3 reads CASSYGHNQETQYF. The CDR3, as DNA: TGTGCCAGCAGTTATGGACACAACCAAGAGACCCAGTACTTC.